This entry features one TCR beta chain sequence. Its antigen is currently unknown. The data were taken from a study of T cell responses to AZD1222 COVID-19 vaccine. CDR1 and CDR2 (germline): SQVTM, ANQGSEA. V lost 6 bases and J lost 3; bases outside the gene matches: 11. The CDR3 spans 15 residues. The protocol was immunoSEQ multiplex PCR, while the TCRdb copy is restricted to in-frame clones and leaves out a portion. The repertoire holds roughly 70,000 clones, with roughly nine tenths as singletons. Study-level findings and limits: Close to half of spike-specific TCRs reportedly recognize unmutated variant regions. The donor cohort was predominantly white British with a female majority, and clonal diversity may have been underestimated. Among those given AZD1222, only six or seven were seropositive at baseline. Dominant at 160-218 and 743-854, vaccine-associated CD4 TCRs also spanned spike.

This chain joins TRBV29-1 and TRBJ2-3; 8 positions agree with TRBD2. The input for sequencing was peripheral blood, taken 28 days after the second AZD1222 dose. The receptor comes from an adult who received the AZD1222 COVID-19 vaccine. Written as DNA, the CDR3 is TGCAGCGTAGCCTTACTAGCGGAGGCGACAGATACGCAGTATTTT. Translating gives CSVALLAEATDTQYF.